The clone carrying this T cell receptor beta chain was detected ten times or more. Its cognate antigen is unknown. The data derive from a study of metastatic and nonmetastatic thyroid tumors. Study summary: Repertoires from blood and tumor or nodule tissue of malignant and benign thyroid patients were compared.

Original handling: A classifier for distant metastasis in papillary thyroid cancer was constructed using CDR3 differences observed across clinicopathological groups. TCRdb re-clonotyped the PCR reads through MiXCR. The V and J calls, along with clone size, are taken from TCRdb and not from the paper's own processing. There are over 45,000 clones in the sample; 22% occur only once, and roughly 3.8% lies in the top ten. Patients had received no treatment of any kind before thyroid surgery. Study-level results: Reportedly, malignant thyroid tumors had significantly higher TCR beta diversity than benign nodules, in blood and tumor.

This sequence originates from a male donor with papillary thyroid cancer or a benign thyroid nodule (not recorded which). Some clones in this sample may be carry-over from other donors' samples. The sample consisted of blood.

DNA for the CDR3: TGCGCCAGCAGCCGTACCCAGTCGGGACAGAATGAGCAGTTCTTC. Translated, it gives CASSRTQSGQNEQFF. V and J are TRBV4-1 and TRBJ2-1, with 7 bases fitting TRBD1. Germline CDR1 and CDR2: MGHRA and YSYEKL. V was clipped by 4 bases and J by 7 bases; unmatched bases: 10. The CDR3 consists of 15 residues.